The 26 T cell receptor beta chains given below trace back to one sample, sequenced in a study of T cells after posttransplantation cyclophosphamide. Control samples came 1 year after myeloablative marrow transplants with methotrexate plus calcineurin inhibitor. TCRdb's copy holds only in-frame clones and misses some; the assay was immunoSEQ multiplex PCR. The repertoire has about 17,000 clones, approximately 80% of them found once; the top ten carry 2.5% to 3.5%. Material: PBMCs, obtained 441 days after allogeneic stem cell transplant with calcineurin inhibitor and methotrexate. The receptors here all came from a male patient in his thirties who received an allogeneic stem cell transplant from an unrelated donor, was CMV-positive, and had acute and chronic GVHD. Some T cells could come from the graft donor.

This chain links TRBV28 with TRBJ2-4; 7 bases fit TRBD1. In germline, CDR1 is MDHEN, CDR2 SYDVKM. J was trimmed by 9 bases and V by 8 bases; bases with no gene match: 16. The CDR3 extends over 15 amino acids. CDR3 DNA sequence: TGTGCCAGCCGATTCTCAAAGGGGGCTGGCAGCATTCAGTACTTC. As protein: CASRFSKGAGSIQYF.

Remarks on this clone: The junction departs from germline at one end; a sequencing error may be responsible. V usage is TRBV5-4 and J usage is TRBJ1-1, with TRBD1 matching 7 bases. CDR1 and CDR2 from the germline V gene are SGHNT and YYREEE (reference sequence). This CDR3 contains 14 residues. The chain's CDR3 is CASSAGTANTEAFF. The DNA for the CDR3 is TGCGCCAGCAGCGCCGGGACAGCGAACACTGAAGCTTTCTTT.

The chain's CDR3 is CASSPDRGGWETQYF. CDR3 nucleotide sequence: TGTGCCAGCAGCCCGGACAGGGGAGGATGGGAGACCCAGTACTTC. The rearrangement uses TRBV6-5 and TRBJ2-5; 9 nucleotides match TRBD1. This CDR3 comprises 15 residues. CDR1 MNHEY and CDR2 SVGAGI come from the germline V gene. J lost 5 bases, V lost 6 bases, and 10 bases had no gene match.

This clone is classed as medium-sized. J is TRBJ2-1 and V is TRBV18; no clear D gene. V was trimmed by 2 bases and J by 5 bases, leaving 7 bases between them. Germline CDR1 reads KGHSH; CDR2 reads LQKENI. The CDR3 is 13 residues long. The CDR3 region is CASSPSLNNEQFF. CDR3 sequence (DNA): TGTGCCAGCTCACCAAGCCTAAACAATGAGCAGTTCTTC.

This chain links TRBV5-6 with TRBJ1-1; the D is unclear. In germline, CDR1 is SGHDT, CDR2 YYEEEE. CDR3 length equals 15 residues. The V and J ends lost 0 bases and 3 bases respectively, with 12 bases between them. In DNA form, the CDR3 reads TGTGCCAGCAGCTTGGGCGGGTATGGGTACACTGAAGCTTTCTTT. Translating it yields CASSLGGYGYTEAFF.

The V call is TRBV5-6, the J call TRBJ1-2; 7 bases are a match to TRBD1. Trimming cost V 0 bases and J 0 bases; bases outside gene matches: 5. The germline gives CDR1 SGHDT, CDR2 YYEEEE. CDR3 length: 16 amino acids. This chain's CDR3 is CASSLAVRGTNYGYTF. DNA for the CDR3: TGTGCCAGCAGCTTGGCCGTCAGGGGGACTAACTATGGCTACACCTTC.

The gene calls are TRBV2 and TRBJ1-3; 7 bases map to TRBD1. V lost 6 bases to trimming and J lost 2 bases; unmatched junction nucleotides: 4. This CDR3 contains 14 residues. Looked up from germline, CDR1 is SNHLY and CDR2 is FYNNEI. In DNA form, the CDR3 reads TGTGCCAGCAGGCTCACAGGGGCTGGAAACACCATATATTTT. Translated: CASRLTGAGNTIYF.

This chain uses TRBV6-4 with TRBJ2-3; TRBD2 matches 11 bases. V dropped 3 bases and J dropped 6; count of bases not matched to a gene: 8. CDR1 and CDR2 from the germline V gene are MRHNA and SNTAGT. The CDR3 has 16 residues. DNA for the CDR3: TGTGCCAGCAGTGAGACTAGCGGGGTGTCCTTCGATACGCAGTATTTT. Amino acid sequence: CASSETSGVSFDTQYF.

This CDR3 reads CASSPYLAGMMYNEQFF. DNA for the CDR3: TGTGCCAGCAGCCCGTATTTAGCGGGAATGATGTACAATGAGCAGTTCTTC. The rearrangement joins TRBV4-2 to TRBJ2-1, with TRBD2 identical over 8 bases. V trimming: 4 bases; J trimming: 4 bases; junction bases outside the gene matches: 12. The CDR3 is made up of 17 amino acids. The germline CDR1 and CDR2 sequences are LGHNA and YNFKEQ.

The CDR3 sequence is CASSPTIQGWNEQYF. DNA for the CDR3: TGTGCCAGCTCACCAACAATTCAGGGATGGAACGAGCAGTACTTC. The chain uses TRBV18 and TRBJ2-7; D is possibly TRBD1 (5 bases). Between the trimmed V and J ends, which lost 2 bases and 5 bases, there was a span of 16 bases. CDR3 length: 15 amino acids. The germline V gene encodes CDR1 KGHSH and CDR2 LQKENI.

Here the CDR3 DNA reads TGTGCCAGCAGTTTACGCCGAACTAGCGGGAGGTATTCCTACGAGCAGTACTTC. Translation: CASSLRRTSGRYSYEQYF. The rearrangement uses TRBV27 and TRBJ2-7; 12 nucleotides align to TRBD2. V gave up 2 bases and J gave up 1 base; unmatched junction bases: 9. Germline CDR1 reads MNHEY; CDR2 reads SMNVEV (reference sequence). The CDR3 loop spans 18 amino acids.

CDR3 in amino acids: CSVPGTGSHEQYF. For the CDR3, the DNA is TGCAGCGTCCCCGGGACAGGTTCCCACGAGCAGTACTTC. The genes are TRBV29-1 and TRBJ2-7; 8 nucleotides align to TRBD1. Germline CDR1 is SQVTM and CDR2 is ANQGSEA. The CDR3 length is 13 residues. J lost 5 bases, V lost 6 bases, and 9 bases had no gene match.

The chain combines TRBV5-4 with TRBJ2-1, with 7 bases matching TRBD2. CDR1 is SGHNT, CDR2 YYREEE, per germline (reference sequence). The CDR3 length is 15 residues. V trimming: 0 bases; J trimming: 6 bases; junction bases outside the gene matches: 6. The CDR3 DNA reads as TGTGCCAGCAGCTTGGGGCTAGCGGATATCAATGAGCAGTTCTTC. This encodes CASSLGLADINEQFF.

The chain combines TRBV27 with TRBJ2-6, with TRBD1 matching over 8 bases. The length of the CDR3 is 16 residues. Germline lookup yields CDR1 MNHEY and CDR2 SMNVEV (reference sequence). Losses at the gene ends were 4 bases for V and 3 bases for J; bases not matched to a gene: 5. The CDR3 DNA reads as TGTGCCAGCAGTTCGGCAGGGGGCTTTGGGGCCAACGTCCTGACTTTC. Protein product: CASSSAGGFGANVLTF.

V gene TRBV7-3 combines with J gene TRBJ2-7; 9 nucleotides align to TRBD2. Per the germline V gene, CDR1 is SGHTA and CDR2 is FQGTGA. The CDR3 totals 15 residues. The J segment lost 6 bases and the V segment lost 2 bases, leaving 8 bases of the junction unmatched. CDR3 nucleotides: TGTGCCAGCAGCTTAGTAGGGACTAGCCTTTCCGAGCAGTACTTC. Protein product: CASSLVGTSLSEQYF.

The rearrangement uses TRBV7-2 and TRBJ2-5, with 9 positions matching TRBD2. The junction had 9 bases not matched to a gene; V was cut back by 1 base and J by 3 bases. This CDR3 is built from 17 residues. CDR1 and CDR2 from the germline V gene are SGHTA and FQGNSA. CDR3 bases: TGTGCCAGCAGCTTAGTACCGCGGGGGGGCACTGAAGAGACCCAGTACTTC. It yields the protein CASSLVPRGGTEETQYF.

This sequence joins TRBV10-3 and TRBJ2-1; 8 positions match TRBD2. CDR3 length: 17 amino acids. The V gene end was trimmed by 4 bases and the J gene end by 0 bases; junction bases not matched to a gene: 8. The V gene's germline CDR1 is ENHRY and CDR2 SYGVKD. The CDR3 reads CAISGGGGILSYNEQFF. As DNA, the CDR3 is TGTGCCATCAGTGGGGGCGGGGGGATCCTCTCCTACAATGAGCAGTTCTTC.

The CDR3 nucleotides read TGTGCCAGCAGTGGTCGACTACTAGATACGCAGTATTTT. This gives the protein CASSGRLLDTQYF. The chain couples TRBV6-5 to TRBJ2-3; D is possibly TRBD2 (5 bases). Germline V gene lookup returns CDR1 MNHEY and CDR2 SVGAGI. The CDR3 loop spans 13 amino acids. V was clipped by 5 bases and J by 5 bases, with 11 bases between them.

The V call is TRBV6-6, the J call TRBJ1-6; no firm D call. The CDR3 contains 15 residues. V dropped 2 bases and J dropped 9 bases, with 14 bases sitting between them. Per germline, CDR1 MNHNY and CDR2 SVGAGI (reference sequence). This CDR3 is CASSYNPGGGSPLHF. The CDR3 DNA follows: TGTGCCAGCAGTTACAATCCGGGCGGAGGTTCACCCCTCCACTTT.

This chain connects TRBV27 to TRBJ2-7, with 9 bases lining up with TRBD2. Unmatched junction bases numbered 9, after V lost 9 bases and J lost 3 bases. Germline V gene data show CDR1 as MNHEY and CDR2 as SMNVEV (reference sequence). The CDR3 runs 14 residues. The CDR3 DNA reads as TGTGCCAGTGGGCCAGCTAGCGGGATCTACGAGCAGTACTTC. Protein product: CASGPASGIYEQYF.

This clone was seen a handful of times. CDR3 sequence: CASSIGTGVGGYTF. The CDR3 DNA sequence: TGTGCCAGCAGTATTGGGACAGGGGTAGGCGGCTACACCTTC. This chain joins TRBV6-5 and TRBJ1-2; 10 nucleotides match TRBD1. Germline values: CDR1 MNHEY, CDR2 SVGAGI. The V segment lost 5 bases and the J segment 8 bases; nucleotides outside the gene matches: 8. The CDR3 sequence is 14 residues long.

This chain links TRBV5-1 with TRBJ2-5; a weak D match, TRBD1 (5 bases). The CDR3 runs to 14 residues. V was clipped by 1 base and J by 3 bases, with 10 bases between them. From germline, CDR1 is SGHRS and CDR2 YFSETQ. CDR3 loop: CASSLSGAEETQYF. The CDR3 DNA reads as TGCGCCAGCAGCTTGTCTGGGGCCGAAGAGACCCAGTACTTC.

The rearrangement joins TRBV29-1 to TRBJ2-7; TRBD2 is a possible D gene (6 bases). V was pared by 5 bases and J by 4 bases, with 9 bases between. The CDR3 contains 11 residues. Looked up from germline, CDR1 is SQVTM and CDR2 is ANQGSEA. In DNA, the CDR3 is TGCAGCGTTAATGGAGGGTACGAGCAGTACTTC. It specifies CSVNGGYEQYF.

As concerns this clone: The identical CDR3 is also encoded by other nucleotide sequences in the sample. The chain recombines TRBV7-7 with TRBJ2-3; 9 nucleotides line up with TRBD2. The ends lost 6 bases at V and 3 bases at J; junction bases unmatched: 10. The CDR3 has 16 amino acids. CDR1 is SSHAT and CDR2 is FNYEAQ in the germline V gene (reference sequence). CDR3 loop: CASSLGTSPGTDTQYF. In DNA, the CDR3 is TGTGCCAGCAGTCTGGGGACTAGCCCGGGAACAGATACGCAGTATTTT.

This chain connects TRBV30 to TRBJ2-5, with D unresolved. The DNA end favors TRBJ2-7, so the J call may be wrong. Germline V lookup: CDR1 GTSNPN, CDR2 SVGIG (reference sequence). The CDR3 contains 15 residues. CDR3 DNA: TGTGCCTGGGCCCAGCGTGTCGGGTATTCCTACGAGCAGTACTTC. It is translated as CAWAQRVGYSYEQYF.

V and J are TRBV4-1 and TRBJ2-7; the match to TRBD1 covers 10 bases. V lost 4 bases, J lost 2 bases, and 2 bases stayed unmatched. The CDR3 is 14 amino acids. CDR1 and CDR2 (germline): MGHRA, YSYEKL. The CDR3 sequence: CASSPGTGAYEQYF. The CDR3 DNA follows: TGCGCCAGCAGCCCCGGGACAGGGGCCTACGAGCAGTACTTC.